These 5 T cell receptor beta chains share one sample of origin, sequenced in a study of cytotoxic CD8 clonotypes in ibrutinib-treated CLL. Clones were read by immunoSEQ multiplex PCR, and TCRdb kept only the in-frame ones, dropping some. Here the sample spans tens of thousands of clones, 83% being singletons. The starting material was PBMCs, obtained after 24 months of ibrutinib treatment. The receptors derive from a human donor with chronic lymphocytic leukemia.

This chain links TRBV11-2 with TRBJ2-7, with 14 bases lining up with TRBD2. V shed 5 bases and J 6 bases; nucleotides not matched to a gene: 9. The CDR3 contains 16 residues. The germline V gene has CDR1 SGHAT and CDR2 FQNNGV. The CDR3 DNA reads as TGTGCCAGCAGCCCTGGTCCGGGACTAGCGGGAGCCGAGCAGTACTTC. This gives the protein CASSPGPGLAGAEQYF.

CDR3 in DNA: TGTGCCTGTCAGGGGATGAACACTGAAGCTTTCTTT. It encodes CACQGMNTEAFF. V and J are TRBV10-3 and TRBJ1-1; a weak D match, TRBD1 (6 bases). CDR3 length: 12 amino acids. Germline values: CDR1 ENHRY, CDR2 SYGVKD. V gave up 11 bases and J gave up 0 bases, with 10 bases separating them.

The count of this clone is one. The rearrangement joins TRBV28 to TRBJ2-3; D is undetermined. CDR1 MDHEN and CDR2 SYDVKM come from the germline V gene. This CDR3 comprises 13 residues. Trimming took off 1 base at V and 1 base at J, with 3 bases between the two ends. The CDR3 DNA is TGTGCCAGCAGTTTATACGGCACAGATACGCAGTATTTT. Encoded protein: CASSLYGTDTQYF.

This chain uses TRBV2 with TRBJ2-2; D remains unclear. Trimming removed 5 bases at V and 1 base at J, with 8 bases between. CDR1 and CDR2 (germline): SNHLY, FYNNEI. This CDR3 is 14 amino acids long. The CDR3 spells CASSRKENTGELFF. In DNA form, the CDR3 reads TGTGCCAGCAGTAGAAAGGAGAACACCGGGGAGCTGTTTTTT.

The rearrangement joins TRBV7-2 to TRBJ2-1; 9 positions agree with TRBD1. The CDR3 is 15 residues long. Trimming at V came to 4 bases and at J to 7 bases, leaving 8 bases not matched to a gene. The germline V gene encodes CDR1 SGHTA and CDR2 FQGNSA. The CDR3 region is CASSSSGQGINEQFF. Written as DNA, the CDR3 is TGTGCCAGCAGCTCTTCGGGACAGGGTATTAATGAGCAGTTCTTC.